In its sample, the clone carrying this T cell receptor beta chain was seen a few times. Its antigen is not identified. The data derive from a study of T cell repertoires in cytomegalovirus infection. At the level of the study: It was the public TCR beta signatures that indicated both CMV infection and matching HLA type.

Findings of the study overall: The ex vivo response was dominated by HLA-C-restricted CMV-specific TCR beta clonotypes. Identification of carriers of CMV plus the relevant HLA was achieved through cumulative public TCR beta family frequency.

TCRdb independently ran MiXCR on the reads; one entry per CDR3 protein. The sample carries approximately 170,000 distinct CDR3 sequences, roughly a sixth recorded once. The CDR3 loop spans 12 amino acids. CDR1 is SGHTA and CDR2 is FQGNSA in the germline V gene. V gave up 3 bases and J gave up 4 bases, with 6 bases separating them. This receptor was identified in a human donor in good health (CMV status not recorded). Some clones in this sample may be carry-over from other donors' samples. What was sequenced was CD8+ T cells from PBMCs. This chain links TRBV7-2 with TRBJ1-1; D gene unclear. Written as DNA, the CDR3 is TGTGCCAGCAGCTTGTGGACCACTGAAGCTTTCTTT. This gives the protein CASSLWTTEAFF.